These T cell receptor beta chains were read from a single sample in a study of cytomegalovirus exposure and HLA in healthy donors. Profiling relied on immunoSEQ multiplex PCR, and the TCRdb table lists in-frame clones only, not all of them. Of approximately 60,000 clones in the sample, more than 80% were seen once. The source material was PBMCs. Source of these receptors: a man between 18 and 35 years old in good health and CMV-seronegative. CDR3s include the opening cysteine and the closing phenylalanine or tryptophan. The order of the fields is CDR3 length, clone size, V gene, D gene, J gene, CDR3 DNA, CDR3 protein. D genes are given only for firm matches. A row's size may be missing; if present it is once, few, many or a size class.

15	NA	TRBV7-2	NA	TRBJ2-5	TGTGCCAGCAGCCACGCTAGAAGGGGGGGGGAGACCCAGTACTTC	CASSHARRGGETQYF
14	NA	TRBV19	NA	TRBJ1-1	TGTGCCAGTACCCCGGACAGTTGGAACACTGAAGCTTTCTTT	CASTPDSWNTEAFF
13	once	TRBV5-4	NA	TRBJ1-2	TGTGCCAGCAGCCCCGGGGGGGTAGGTGGCTACACCTTC	CASSPGGVGGYTF
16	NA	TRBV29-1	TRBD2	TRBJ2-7	TGCAGCGTTGAAGGGACTTCTAGCGGGAGGTACAGCGAGCAGTACTTC	CSVEGTSSGRYSEQYF
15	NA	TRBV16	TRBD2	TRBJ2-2	TGTGCCAGCAGCCCCCTAGCGGGATCCACCGGGGAGCTGTTTTTT	CASSPLAGSTGELFF
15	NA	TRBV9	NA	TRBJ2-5	TGTGCCAGCAGCCGCGCCACGGACTCGTTAGAGACCCAGTACTTC	CASSRATDSLETQYF
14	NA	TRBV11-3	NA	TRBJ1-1	TGTGCCAGCAGCTTAAATGGCGGTCCCACTGAAGCTTTCTTT	CASSLNGGPTEAFF
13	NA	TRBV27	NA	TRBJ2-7	TGTGCCAGCAGTCTCGGGGTCCCCTACGAGCAGTACTTC	CASSLGVPYEQYF
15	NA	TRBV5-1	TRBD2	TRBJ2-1	TGCGCCAGCAGCTTGGCTAGCGGCGAATACAATGAGCAGTTCTTC	CASSLASGEYNEQFF
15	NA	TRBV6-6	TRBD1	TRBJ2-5	TGTGCCAGCAGTTACCCCGGGACAGGGCAAGAGACCCAGTACTTC	CASSYPGTGQETQYF
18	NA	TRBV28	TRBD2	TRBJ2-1	TGTGCCAGCAGTTTAGGGACTAGCATGGGGGGCTCCTACAATGAGCAGTTCTTC	CASSLGTSMGGSYNEQFF
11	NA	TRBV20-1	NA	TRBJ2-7	TGCAGTGCAAGAGACGTCTACGAGCAGTACTTC	CSARDVYEQYF
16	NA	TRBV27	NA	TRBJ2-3	TGTGCCAGCAGTTTATCGGCGGCAGGGGGCACAGATACGCAGTATTTT	CASSLSAAGGTDTQYF
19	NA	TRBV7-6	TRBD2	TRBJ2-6	TGTGCCAGCAGCCGCCTGGGACTAGCGGTCCGCTCTGGGGCCAACGTCCTGACTTTC	CASSRLGLAVRSGANVLTF
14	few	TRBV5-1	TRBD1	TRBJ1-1	TGCGCCAGCAGCCGGGACAGCTTGAACACTGAAGCTTTCTTT	CASSRDSLNTEAFF
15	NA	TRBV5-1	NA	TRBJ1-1	TGCGCCAGCAGCTTACCTATGGGCATGAACACTGAAGCTTTCTTT	CASSLPMGMNTEAFF
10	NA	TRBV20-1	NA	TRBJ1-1	TGCAGTGCTGCCGGGACTCGAAGTTTCTTT	CSAAGTRSFF
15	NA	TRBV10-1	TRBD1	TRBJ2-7	TGCGCCAGCAGTGAGTATGGGACAGGGTCCGGCGAGCAGTACTTC	CASSEYGTGSGEQYF
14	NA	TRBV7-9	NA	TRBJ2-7	TGTGCCAGCAGCCCCAGAGGGGGATCCTACGAGCAGTACTTC	CASSPRGGSYEQYF
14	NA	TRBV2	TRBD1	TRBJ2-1	TGTGCCAGCATTCTAGACAGGGGTACGAATGAGCAGTTCTTC	CASILDRGTNEQFF
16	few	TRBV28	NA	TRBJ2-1	TGTGCCAGCAGTTTGGGGGGAACTAGCCCTAACCATGAGCAGTTCTTC	CASSLGGTSPNHEQFF
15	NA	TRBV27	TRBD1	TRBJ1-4	TGTGCCAGCCACTCTTCCGGGACAGGGAATGAAAAACTGTTTTTT	CASHSSGTGNEKLFF
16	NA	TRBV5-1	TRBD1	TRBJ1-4	TGCGCCAGCAGCTTACAGGGGAGAGGAACTAATGAAAAACTGTTTTTT	CASSLQGRGTNEKLFF
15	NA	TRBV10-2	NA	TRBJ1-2	TGCGCCAGCAGTGCCCTATGGGGGGGAAACTATGGCTACACCTTC	CASSALWGGNYGYTF
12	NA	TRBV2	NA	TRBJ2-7	TGTGCCAGCAGACCCCCTAGCTACGAGCAGTACTTC	CASRPPSYEQYF
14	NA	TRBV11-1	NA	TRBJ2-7	TGTGCCAGCAGCTTAGCTGGACTGGGATACGAGCAGTACTTC	CASSLAGLGYEQYF
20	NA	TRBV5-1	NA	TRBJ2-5	NA	CASSFGPGLAGGTGQETQYF
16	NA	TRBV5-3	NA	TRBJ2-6	TGTGCCAGAAGCGTCCAGGAAACCTCTGGGGCCAACGTCCTGACTTTC	CARSVQETSGANVLTF
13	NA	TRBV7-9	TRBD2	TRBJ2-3	TGTGCCAGCGGGAGGGCCCCCAGCCCTACGCAGTATTTT	CASGRAPSPTQYF
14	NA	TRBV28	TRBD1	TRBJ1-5	TGTGCCAGCAGGCCAGGGGGGAGCAATCAGCCCCAGCATTTT	CASRPGGSNQPQHF
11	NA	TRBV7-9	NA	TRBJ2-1	TGTGCCAGCAGCCCAGGGTATGAGCAGTTCTTC	CASSPGYEQFF
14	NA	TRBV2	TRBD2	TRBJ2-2	TGTGCCAGCAGGGTAACGGGAGGGACCGGGGAGCTGTTTTTT	CASRVTGGTGELFF
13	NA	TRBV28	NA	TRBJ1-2	TGTGCCAGCACCGGGACAACTCACTATGGCTACACCTTC	CASTGTTHYGYTF
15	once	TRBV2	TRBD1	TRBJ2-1	TGTGCCAGGCGACAGGGGTTGTACTCCTACAATGAGCAGTTCTTC	CARRQGLYSYNEQFF
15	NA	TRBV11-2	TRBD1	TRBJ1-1	TGTGCCAGCACGGGCCTAACAGGGGGAAGCACTGAAGCTTTCTTT	CASTGLTGGSTEAFF
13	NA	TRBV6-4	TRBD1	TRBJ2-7	TGTGCCAGCAGTCGGGGACAGGGGTACGAGCAGTACTTC	CASSRGQGYEQYF
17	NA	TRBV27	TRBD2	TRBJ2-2	TGTGCCAGCAAAACCCCAAGGACTAGCGGGAACACCGGGGAGCTGTTTTTT	CASKTPRTSGNTGELFF
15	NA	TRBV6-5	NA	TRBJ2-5	TGTGCCAGCAGCCTGACAACAGGGTACCAAGAGACCCAGTACTTC	CASSLTTGYQETQYF
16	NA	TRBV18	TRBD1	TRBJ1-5	TGTGCCAGCTCGGGGGGGACAGGGATTAGCAATCAGCCCCAGCATTTT	CASSGGTGISNQPQHF
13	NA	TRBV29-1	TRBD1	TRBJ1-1	TGCAGCGTTGTCTTGGGACAGGACGCTGAAGCTTTCTTT	CSVVLGQDAEAFF
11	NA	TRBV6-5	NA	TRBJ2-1	TGTGCCAGCAGCCTGAGTAGTGTGCAGTTCTTC	CASSLSSVQFF
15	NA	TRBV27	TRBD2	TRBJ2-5	TGTGCCAGCAGTTTGAACGGGAGGGCCCGAGAGACCCAGTACTTC	CASSLNGRARETQYF
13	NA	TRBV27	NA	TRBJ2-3	TGTGCCAGCAGTCCACTCCCCCCAGATACGCAGTATTTT	CASSPLPPDTQYF
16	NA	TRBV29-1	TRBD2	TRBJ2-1	TGCAGCGTTGATACCCTTAGCGGGAGTCCCTACAATGAGCAGTTCTTC	CSVDTLSGSPYNEQFF
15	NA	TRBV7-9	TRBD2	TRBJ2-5	TGTGCCAGCAGCTTAGACGGAGCGGGAGGAAAGACCCAGTACTTC	CASSLDGAGGKTQYF
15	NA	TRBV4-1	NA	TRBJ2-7	TGCGCCAGCAGCCAAGTTGGGGCTAGCTCCTACGAGCAGTACTTC	CASSQVGASSYEQYF
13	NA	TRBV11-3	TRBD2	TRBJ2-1	TGTGCCAGCAGCTTAGTTGCTAGCGGAGAGCAGTTCTTC	CASSLVASGEQFF
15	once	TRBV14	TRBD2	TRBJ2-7	TGTGCCAGCAGCCCTCAGGCCCTAGCGGGACACGAGCAGTACTTC	CASSPQALAGHEQYF
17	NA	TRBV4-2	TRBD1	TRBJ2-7	TGTGCCAGCAGCCCAGCCATCGGGACAGGCAACACCTACGAGCAGTACTTC	CASSPAIGTGNTYEQYF
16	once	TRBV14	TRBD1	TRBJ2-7	TGTGCCAGCAGCCATTTTACCACAGGGGGCTCTTACGAGCAGTACTTC	CASSHFTTGGSYEQYF
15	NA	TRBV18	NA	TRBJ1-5	TGTGCCAGCTCACCACCGGGGGGGCCAGGTCAGCCCCAGCATTTT	CASSPPGGPGQPQHF
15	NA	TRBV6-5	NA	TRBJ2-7	TGTGCCAGCAGTTACGCCGGGAGTGGGGTTTACGAGCAGTACTTC	CASSYAGSGVYEQYF